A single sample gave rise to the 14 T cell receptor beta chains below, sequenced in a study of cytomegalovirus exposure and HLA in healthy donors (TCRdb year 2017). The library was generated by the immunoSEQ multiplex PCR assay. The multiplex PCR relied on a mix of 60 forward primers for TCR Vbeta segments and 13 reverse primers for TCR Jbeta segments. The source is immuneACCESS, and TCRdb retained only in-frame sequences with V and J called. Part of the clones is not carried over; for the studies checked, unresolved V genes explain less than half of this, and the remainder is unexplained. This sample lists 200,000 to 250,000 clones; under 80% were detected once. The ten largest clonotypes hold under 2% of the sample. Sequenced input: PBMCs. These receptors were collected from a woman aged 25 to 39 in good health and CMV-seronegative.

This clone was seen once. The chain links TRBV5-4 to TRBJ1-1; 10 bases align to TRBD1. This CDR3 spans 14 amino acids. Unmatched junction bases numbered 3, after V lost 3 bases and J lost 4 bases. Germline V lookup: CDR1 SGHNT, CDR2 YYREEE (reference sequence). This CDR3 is CASSWTGGGTEAFF. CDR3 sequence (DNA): TGTGCCAGCAGCTGGACAGGGGGGGGCACTGAAGCTTTCTTT.

The CDR3 reads CASFGTENNEQFF. In nucleotides, the CDR3 is TGTGCCAGCTTCGGGACAGAGAACAATGAGCAGTTCTTC. The chain recombines TRBV6-5 with TRBJ2-1, with 7 bases lining up with TRBD1. CDR3 length: 13 residues. In germline, CDR1 is MNHEY, CDR2 SVGAGI. With V trimmed by 8 bases and J by 5 bases, 6 bases remained unmatched.

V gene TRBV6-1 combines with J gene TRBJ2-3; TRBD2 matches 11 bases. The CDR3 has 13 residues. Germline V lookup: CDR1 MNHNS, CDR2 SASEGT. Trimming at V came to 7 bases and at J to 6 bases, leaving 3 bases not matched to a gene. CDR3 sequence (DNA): TGTGCCAGCATTTTAGCGGGAGGGGATACGCAGTATTTT. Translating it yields CASILAGGDTQYF.

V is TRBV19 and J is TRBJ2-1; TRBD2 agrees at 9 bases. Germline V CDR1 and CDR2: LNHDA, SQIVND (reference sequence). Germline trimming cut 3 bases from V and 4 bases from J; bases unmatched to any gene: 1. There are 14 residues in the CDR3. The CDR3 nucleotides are TGTGCCAGTAGTATGACTAGCGGTTACAATGAGCAGTTCTTC. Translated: CASSMTSGYNEQFF.

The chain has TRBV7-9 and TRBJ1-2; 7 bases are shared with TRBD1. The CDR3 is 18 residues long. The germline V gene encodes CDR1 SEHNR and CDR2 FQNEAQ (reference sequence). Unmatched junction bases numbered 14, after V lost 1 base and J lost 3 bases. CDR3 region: CASSLGRTGTATDYGYTF. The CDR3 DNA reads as TGTGCCAGCAGCTTAGGTAGGACCGGGACAGCGACAGACTATGGCTACACCTTC.

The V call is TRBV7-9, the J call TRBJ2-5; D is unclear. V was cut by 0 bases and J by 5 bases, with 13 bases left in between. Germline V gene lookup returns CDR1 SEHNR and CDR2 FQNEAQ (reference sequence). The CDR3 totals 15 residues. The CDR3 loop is CASSLALGKAETQYF. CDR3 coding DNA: TGTGCCAGCAGCTTAGCGCTAGGAAAAGCGGAGACCCAGTACTTC. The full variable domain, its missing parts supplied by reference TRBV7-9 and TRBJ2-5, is DTGVSQNPRHKITKRGQNVTFRCDPISEHNRLYWYRQTLGQGPEFLTYFQNEAQLEKSRLLSDRFSAERPKGSFSTLEIQRTEQGDSAMYLCASSLALGKAETQYFGPGTRLLVL.

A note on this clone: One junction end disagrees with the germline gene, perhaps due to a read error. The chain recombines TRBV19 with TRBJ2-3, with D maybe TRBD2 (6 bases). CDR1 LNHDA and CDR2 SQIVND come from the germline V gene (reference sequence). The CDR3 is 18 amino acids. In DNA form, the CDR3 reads TGTGCCAGTAGTATAGATGGGCCAGCGGGCATAGTCACAGATACGCGGTATTTT. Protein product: CASSIDGPAGIVTDTRYF.

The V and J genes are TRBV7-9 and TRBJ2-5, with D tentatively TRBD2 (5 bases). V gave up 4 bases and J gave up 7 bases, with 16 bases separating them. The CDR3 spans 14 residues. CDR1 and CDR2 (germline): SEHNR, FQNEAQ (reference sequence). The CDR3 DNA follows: TGTGCCAGCAGCTGGACGGATGTAGGAGGGACCCAGTACTTC. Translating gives CASSWTDVGGTQYF.

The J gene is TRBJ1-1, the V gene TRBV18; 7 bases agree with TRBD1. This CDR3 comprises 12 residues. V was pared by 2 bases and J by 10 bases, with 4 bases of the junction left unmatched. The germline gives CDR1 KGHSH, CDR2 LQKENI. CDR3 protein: CASSPRQGGAFF. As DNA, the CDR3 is TGTGCCAGCTCACCAAGGCAGGGGGGAGCTTTCTTT.

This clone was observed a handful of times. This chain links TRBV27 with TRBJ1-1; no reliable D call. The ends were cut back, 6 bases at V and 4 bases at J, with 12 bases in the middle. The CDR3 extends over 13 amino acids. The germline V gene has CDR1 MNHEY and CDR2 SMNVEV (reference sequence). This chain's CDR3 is CASSLTWSTEAFF. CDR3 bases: TGTGCCAGCAGCCTCACTTGGAGCACTGAAGCTTTCTTT.

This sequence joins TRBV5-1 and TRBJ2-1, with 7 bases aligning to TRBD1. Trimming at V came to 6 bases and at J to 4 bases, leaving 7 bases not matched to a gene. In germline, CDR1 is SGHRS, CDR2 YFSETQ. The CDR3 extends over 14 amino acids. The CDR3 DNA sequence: TGCGCCAGCACCGGACAGGCGATATACAATGAGCAGTTCTTC. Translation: CASTGQAIYNEQFF.

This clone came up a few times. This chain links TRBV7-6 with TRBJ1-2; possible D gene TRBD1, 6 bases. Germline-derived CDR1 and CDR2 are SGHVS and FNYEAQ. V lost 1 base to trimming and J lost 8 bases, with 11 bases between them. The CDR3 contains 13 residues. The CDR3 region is CASSLGSGAGYTF. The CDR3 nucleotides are TGTGCCAGCAGCTTAGGGTCAGGGGCAGGCTACACCTTC.

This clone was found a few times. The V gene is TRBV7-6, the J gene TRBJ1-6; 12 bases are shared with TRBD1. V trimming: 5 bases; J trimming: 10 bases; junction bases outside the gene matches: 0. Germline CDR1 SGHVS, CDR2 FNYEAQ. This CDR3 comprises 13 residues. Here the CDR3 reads CASSGTGGSPLHF. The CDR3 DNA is TGTGCCAGCAGCGGGACAGGGGGCTCACCCCTCCACTTT.

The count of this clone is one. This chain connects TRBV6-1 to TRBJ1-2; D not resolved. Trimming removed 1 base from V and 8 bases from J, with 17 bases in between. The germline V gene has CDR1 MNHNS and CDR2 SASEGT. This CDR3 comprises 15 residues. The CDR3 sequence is CASSEDFDISRGYTF. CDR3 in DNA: TGTGCCAGCAGTGAAGATTTCGATATAAGTCGGGGCTACACCTTC.